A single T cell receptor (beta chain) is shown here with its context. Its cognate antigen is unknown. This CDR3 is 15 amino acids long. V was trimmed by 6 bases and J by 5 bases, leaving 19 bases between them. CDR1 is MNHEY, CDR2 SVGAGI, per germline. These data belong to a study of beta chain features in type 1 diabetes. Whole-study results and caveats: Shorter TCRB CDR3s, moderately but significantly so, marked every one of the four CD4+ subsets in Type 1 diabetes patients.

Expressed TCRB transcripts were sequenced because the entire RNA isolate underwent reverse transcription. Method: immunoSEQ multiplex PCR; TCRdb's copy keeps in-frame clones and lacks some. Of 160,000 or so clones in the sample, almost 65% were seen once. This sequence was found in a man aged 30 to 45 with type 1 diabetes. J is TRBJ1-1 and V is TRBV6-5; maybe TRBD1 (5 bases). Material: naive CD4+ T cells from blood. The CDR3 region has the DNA TGTGCCAGCAGAACTCCATCAGGGTCAGGGACTGAAGCTTTCTTT. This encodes CASRTPSGSGTEAFF.